A single sample is the source of the 17 T cell receptor beta chains below, sequenced in a study of cytomegalovirus exposure and HLA in healthy donors. Primers: 60 Vbeta forward and 13 Jbeta reverse. TCRdb's table, derived via immunoSEQ multiplex PCR, lists solely in-frame clones and lacks some. The sample holds about 150,000 clones, 84% seen once. The material sequenced was PBMCs. These receptors came from a boy aged 2 to 10 in good health and CMV-seronegative.

The chain carries TRBV19 and TRBJ1-1; 7 nucleotides match TRBD1. With V trimmed by 6 bases and J by 4 bases, 5 bases remained unmatched. CDR1 LNHDA and CDR2 SQIVND come from the germline V gene (reference sequence). This CDR3 contains 13 residues. This CDR3 is CASRDRLSTEAFF. In DNA, the CDR3 is TGTGCCAGTAGGGACAGGTTGAGCACTGAAGCTTTCTTT.

V usage is TRBV29-1 and J usage is TRBJ1-1, with 8 bases aligning to TRBD1. CDR1 and CDR2 (germline): SQVTM, ANQGSEA. Trimming cost V 7 bases and J 4 bases; bases outside gene matches: 8. The CDR3 has 13 residues. Written as DNA, the CDR3 is TGCAGCGCAGGACAGGGTTTCGGCACTGAAGCTTTCTTT. Amino acid sequence: CSAGQGFGTEAFF. Complete variable domain (other parts from reference TRBV29-1 and TRBJ1-1): SAVISQKPSRDICQRGTSLTIQCQVDSQVTMMFWYRQQPGQSLTLIATANQGSEATYESGFVIDKFPISRPNLTFSTLTVSNMSPEDSSIYLCSAGQGFGTEAFFGQGTRLTVV.

This chain joins TRBV6-6 and TRBJ1-1; TRBD1 is a possible D gene (5 bases). The CDR3 loop spans 13 amino acids. Germline assignment: CDR1 MNHNY and CDR2 SVGAGI (reference sequence). V lost 2 bases to trimming and J lost 4 bases, with 8 bases between them. CDR3 region: CASSYGGGTEAFF. CDR3 nucleotides: TGTGCCAGCAGTTACGGGGGAGGCACTGAAGCTTTCTTT.

The chain employs TRBV27 and TRBJ1-5; possibly TRBD1 for D (5 bases). Germline values: CDR1 MNHEY, CDR2 SMNVEV (reference sequence). V lost 4 bases, J lost 0 bases, and 10 bases lay in between. The CDR3 is made up of 15 amino acids. CDR3 bases: TGTGCCAGCAGTTGGAAACAGGATAGCAATCAGCCCCAGCATTTT. Protein product: CASSWKQDSNQPQHF.

V and J are TRBV28 and TRBJ2-3; 8 bases are shared with TRBD1. The V segment lost 5 bases and the J segment 6 bases; nucleotides outside the gene matches: 7. The CDR3 is made up of 14 amino acids. CDR1 and CDR2 from the germline V gene are MDHEN and SYDVKM. CDR3: CASSPRGRTDTQYF. Written as DNA, the CDR3 is TGTGCCAGCAGTCCCAGGGGGCGAACGGATACGCAGTATTTT.

This rearrangement joins TRBV25-1 to TRBJ2-7; TRBD1 matches at 10 bases. CDR3 length: 16 residues. Trimming took 2 bases from V and 4 from J; bases not matched to a gene: 8. Germline V CDR1 and CDR2: MGHDK, SYGVNS. CDR3 protein: CASSETLTGGWYEQYF. Here the CDR3 DNA reads TGTGCCAGCAGTGAAACCCTGACAGGGGGCTGGTACGAGCAGTACTTC.

This clone has a handful of counts. The chain combines TRBV7-9 with TRBJ2-3; D remains unclear. The CDR3 extends over 12 amino acids. In germline, CDR1 is SEHNR, CDR2 FQNEAQ (reference sequence). Trimming cost V 5 bases and J 9 bases, with 12 bases left between them. DNA of the CDR3: TGTGCCAGCAGCCGTAGCCGCGAGACGCAGTATTTT. Amino acids: CASSRSRETQYF. Full variable domain (outside the CDR3, taken from reference TRBV7-9 and TRBJ2-3): DTGVSQNPRHKITKRGQNVTFRCDPISEHNRLYWYRQTLGQGPEFLTYFQNEAQLEKSRLLSDRFSAERPKGSFSTLEIQRTEQGDSAMYLCASSRSRETQYFGPGTRLTVL.

The chain is built from TRBV7-9 and TRBJ1-6; D call uncertain. V lost 0 bases and J lost 7, with 10 bases in between. Germline V gives CDR1 SEHNR, CDR2 FQNEAQ (reference sequence). CDR3 length: 15 residues. Here the CDR3 reads CASSLASGGNSPLHF. In DNA form, the CDR3 reads TGTGCCAGCAGCTTAGCGTCTGGCGGGAATTCACCCCTCCACTTT.

The chain uses TRBV27 and TRBJ2-2; 7 bases are a match to TRBD1. V trimming: 2 bases; J trimming: 2 bases; junction bases outside the gene matches: 5. This CDR3 contains 16 residues. Looked up from germline, CDR1 is MNHEY and CDR2 is SMNVEV (reference sequence). The CDR3 DNA sequence: TGTGCCAGCAGTTTAGGGACAGAACAAAACACCGGGGAGCTGTTTTTT. It translates to CASSLGTEQNTGELFF.

This chain uses TRBV6-4 with TRBJ2-3, with 9 bases aligning to TRBD2. The length of the CDR3 is 16 residues. In germline, CDR1 is MRHNA, CDR2 SNTAGT. V dropped 0 bases and J dropped 4; count of bases not matched to a gene: 5. The CDR3 sequence: CASSDSSGGAPDTQYF. The CDR3 bases are TGTGCCAGCAGTGACTCTAGCGGGGGTGCCCCAGATACGCAGTATTTT.

The chain uses TRBV18 and TRBJ2-5, with D perhaps TRBD1 (5 bases). Trimming stripped 6 bases from V and 1 base from J, with 9 bases between. The CDR3 is 13 residues long. CDR1 is KGHSH, CDR2 LQKENI, per germline. The CDR3 coding sequence is TGTGCCAGCTCCCCGACAGCCCAAGAGACCCAGTACTTC. Protein sequence: CASSPTAQETQYF.

The rearrangement uses TRBV6-1 and TRBJ1-1; 8 bases match TRBD1. Per the germline V gene, CDR1 is MNHNS and CDR2 is SASEGT. The V and J ends lost 6 bases and 0 bases, in that order; junction bases with no gene match: 6. The CDR3 consists of 15 residues. The CDR3 DNA sequence: TGTGCCAGCAGCGGACAGGGTGCGATGAACACTGAAGCTTTCTTT. It encodes CASSGQGAMNTEAFF.

The V gene is TRBV5-1, the J gene TRBJ2-6; D is uncertain. The germline V gene encodes CDR1 SGHRS and CDR2 YFSETQ. This CDR3 region has 15 residues. Trimming left V 0 bases short and J 2 bases short, with 6 bases between. This CDR3 reads CASSLEQPGANVLTF. CDR3 sequence (DNA): TGCGCCAGCAGCTTGGAGCAACCTGGGGCCAACGTCCTGACTTTC. Full variable domain (outside the CDR3, taken from reference TRBV5-1 and TRBJ2-6): KAGVTQTPRYLIKTRGQQVTLSCSPISGHRSVSWYQQTPGQGLQFLFEYFSETQRNKGNFPGRFSGRQFSNSRSEMNVSTLELGDSALYLCASSLEQPGANVLTFGAGSRLTVL.

This chain connects TRBV28 to TRBJ1-4; no clear D gene. The length of the CDR3 is 15 residues. Germline V lookup: CDR1 MDHEN, CDR2 SYDVKM. V lost 2 bases and J lost 0, with 7 bases in between. The CDR3 DNA reads as TGTGCCAGCAGTTTACAGAGCGCAACTAATGAAAAACTGTTTTTT. This codes for CASSLQSATNEKLFF.

The rearrangement joins TRBV30 to TRBJ2-1; 7 nucleotides match TRBD1. The trim removed 3 bases at V and 0 bases at J, leaving 2 bases unmatched. This CDR3 region has 14 residues. Germline CDR1 and CDR2: GTSNPN and SVGIG (reference sequence). In DNA form, the CDR3 reads TGTGCCTGGAGCCCAGGGGGCTCCTACAATGAGCAGTTCTTC. Its translation: CAWSPGGSYNEQFF.

The CDR3 DNA follows: TGTGCCAGCAGTCAACTAGCGGGAGGGCCGTACGAGCAGTACTTC. Translated, it gives CASSQLAGGPYEQYF. This chain joins TRBV27 and TRBJ2-7; 13 bases line up with TRBD2. The V gene's germline CDR1 is MNHEY and CDR2 SMNVEV (reference sequence). There are 15 residues in the CDR3. After removal of 5 bases from V and 4 bases from J, the junction contained 5 bases not matched to a gene.

This chain uses TRBV27 with TRBJ2-7; D is possibly TRBD2 (5 bases). Trimming removed 5 bases from V and 3 bases from J, with 14 bases in between. Germline V lookup: CDR1 MNHEY, CDR2 SMNVEV (reference sequence). CDR3 length equals 14 residues. The CDR3 region is CASSPGVEGYEQYF. The CDR3 DNA sequence: TGTGCCAGCAGTCCCGGGGTTGAAGGCTACGAGCAGTACTTC.